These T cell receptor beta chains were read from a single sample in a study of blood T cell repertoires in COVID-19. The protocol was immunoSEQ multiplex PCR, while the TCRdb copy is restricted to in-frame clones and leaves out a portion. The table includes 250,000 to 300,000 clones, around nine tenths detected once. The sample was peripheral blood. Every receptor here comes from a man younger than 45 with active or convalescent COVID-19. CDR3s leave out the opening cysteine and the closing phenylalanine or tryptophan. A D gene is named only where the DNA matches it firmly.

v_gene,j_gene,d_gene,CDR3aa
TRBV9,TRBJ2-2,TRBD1,ASSPRDRDTGELF
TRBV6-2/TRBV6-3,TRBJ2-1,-,ASSPSFYNEQF
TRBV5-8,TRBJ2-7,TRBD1,ASSWTPGQFYEQY
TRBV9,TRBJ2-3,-,ASSSPLRGPSTDTQY
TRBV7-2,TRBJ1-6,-,ASSLDPGVDSPLH
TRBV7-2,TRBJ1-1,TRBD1,ASSRYSQGVNTEAF
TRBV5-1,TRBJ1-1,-,ASSLVSGFQPTGMNTEAF
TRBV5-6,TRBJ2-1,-,ASQALMYNEQF
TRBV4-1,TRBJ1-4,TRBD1,ASSRRDREVEKLF
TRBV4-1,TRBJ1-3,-,ASSQDQVVGGGSGNTIY
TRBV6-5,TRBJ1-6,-,ASSNPPEALH
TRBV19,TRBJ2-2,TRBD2,ASSRTSGGTNTGELF
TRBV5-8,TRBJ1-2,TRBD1,ASSPWDRGSNYGYT
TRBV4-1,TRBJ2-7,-,ASSQGPGTNLFYEQY
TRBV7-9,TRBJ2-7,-,ASIPSRGATYEQY
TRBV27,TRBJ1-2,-,ASSLSRVTGYT
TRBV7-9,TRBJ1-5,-,ASSFGGAEQPQH
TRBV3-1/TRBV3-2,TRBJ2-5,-,ASRPTDQETQY
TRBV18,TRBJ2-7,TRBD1,ASSPGTDAYEQY
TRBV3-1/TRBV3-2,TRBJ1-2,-,ASSQGRGIYGYT
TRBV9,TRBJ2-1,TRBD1,ASNPGTAGYNEQF
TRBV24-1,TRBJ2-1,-,ATSDTGSEQF
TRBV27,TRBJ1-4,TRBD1,ASSSTGGELF
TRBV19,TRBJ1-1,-,ASSLFRVNTEAF
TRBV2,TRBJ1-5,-,ASRETSYSNQPQH
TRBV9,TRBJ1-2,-,ASEQVNYGYT
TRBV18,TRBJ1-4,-,ASSRTTDEKLF
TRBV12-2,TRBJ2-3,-,ASRLAPGLRNTQY
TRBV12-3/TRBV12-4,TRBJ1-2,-,ASSRDIAGYT
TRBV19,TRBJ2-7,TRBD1,ASRGQGGSYEQY
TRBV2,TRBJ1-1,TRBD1,ASSGQVNTEAF
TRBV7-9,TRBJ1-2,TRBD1,ASSPSLLRQGASGYT
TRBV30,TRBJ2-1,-,AWSSALLGGPSYNEQF
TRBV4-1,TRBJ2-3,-,ASSQPLGRDTQY
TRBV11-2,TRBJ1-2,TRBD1,ASSGTASYGYT
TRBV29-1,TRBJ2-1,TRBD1,SLDRGNEQF
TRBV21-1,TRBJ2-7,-,ASSRGTDTYEQY
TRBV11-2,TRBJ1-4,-,ASSLDRRVNEKLF
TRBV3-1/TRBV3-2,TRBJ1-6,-,ASSQEVPGSPLH
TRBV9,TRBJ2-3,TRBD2,ASSVVVSGGRTDTQY
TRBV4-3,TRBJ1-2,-,ASSQDRYSGIRYGYT
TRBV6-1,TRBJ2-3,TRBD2,ASSDPTEPGGSTDTQY
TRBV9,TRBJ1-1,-,ASSVAGATEAF
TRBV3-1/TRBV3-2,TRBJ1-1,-,ASSPRRSTEAF
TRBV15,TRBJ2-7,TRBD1,ATNQGQGFEQY
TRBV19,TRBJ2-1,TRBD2,ASLAGGEVNEQF
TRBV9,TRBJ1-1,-,ASSVEGDTEAF
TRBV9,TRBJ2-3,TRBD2,ASNGLAGGLTDTQY
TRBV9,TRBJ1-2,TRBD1,ASTGQAVDYGYT
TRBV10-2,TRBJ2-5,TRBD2,ASSESLGTRAPHQETQY
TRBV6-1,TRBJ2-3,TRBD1,ASSEPGQGERDTQY
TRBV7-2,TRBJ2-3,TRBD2,ASSSGPGGGY